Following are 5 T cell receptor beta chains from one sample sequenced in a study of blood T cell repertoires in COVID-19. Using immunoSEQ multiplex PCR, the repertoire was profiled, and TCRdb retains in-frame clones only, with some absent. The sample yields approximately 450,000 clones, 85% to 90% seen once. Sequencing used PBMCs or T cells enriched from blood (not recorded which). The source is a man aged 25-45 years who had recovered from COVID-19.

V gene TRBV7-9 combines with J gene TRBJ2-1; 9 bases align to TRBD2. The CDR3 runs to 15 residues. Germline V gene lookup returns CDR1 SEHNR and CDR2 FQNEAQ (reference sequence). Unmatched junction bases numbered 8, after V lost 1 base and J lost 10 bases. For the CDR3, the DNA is TGTGCCAGCAGCTTAGATAGCGGGAGTTTCCCCGAGCAGTTCTTC. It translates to CASSLDSGSFPEQFF.

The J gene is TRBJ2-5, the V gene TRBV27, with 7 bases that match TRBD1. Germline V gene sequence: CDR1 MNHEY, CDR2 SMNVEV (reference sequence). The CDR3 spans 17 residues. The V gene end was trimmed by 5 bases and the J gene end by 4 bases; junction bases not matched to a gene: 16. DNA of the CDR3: TGTGCCAGCAGTGCCGAGACAGGGAGATTAGGGGGAGAGACCCAGTACTTC. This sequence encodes CASSAETGRLGGETQYF.

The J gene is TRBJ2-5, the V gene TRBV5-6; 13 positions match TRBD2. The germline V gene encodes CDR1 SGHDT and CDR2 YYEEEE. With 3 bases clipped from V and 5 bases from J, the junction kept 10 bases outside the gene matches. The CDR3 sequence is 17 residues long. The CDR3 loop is CASSSIGLAGVWETQYF. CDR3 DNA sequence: TGTGCCAGCAGCTCAATCGGACTAGCGGGAGTTTGGGAGACCCAGTACTTC.

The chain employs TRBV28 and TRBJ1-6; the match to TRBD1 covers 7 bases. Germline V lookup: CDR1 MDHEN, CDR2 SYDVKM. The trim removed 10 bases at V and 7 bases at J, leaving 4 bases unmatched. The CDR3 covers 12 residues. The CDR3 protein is CAIQGQNSPLHF. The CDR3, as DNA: TGTGCCATACAGGGGCAGAATTCACCCCTCCACTTT. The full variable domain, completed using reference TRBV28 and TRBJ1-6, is DVKVTQSSRYLVKRTGEKVFLECVQDMDHENMFWYRQDPGLGLRLIYFSYDVKMKEKGDIPEGYSVSREKKERFSLILESASTNQTSMYLCAIQGQNSPLHFGNGTRLTVT.

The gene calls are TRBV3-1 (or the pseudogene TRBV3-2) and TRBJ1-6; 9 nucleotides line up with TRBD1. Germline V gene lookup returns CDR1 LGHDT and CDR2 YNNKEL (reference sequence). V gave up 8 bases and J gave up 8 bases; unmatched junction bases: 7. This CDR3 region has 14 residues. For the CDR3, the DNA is TGTGCCAGCGAGCGGGGGACAGGGTATTCACCCCTCCACTTT. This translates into CASERGTGYSPLHF.